This T cell receptor (beta chain) derives from a study of cytomegalovirus exposure and HLA in healthy donors. The PCR had 60 Vbeta and 13 Jbeta primers. This table comes from immunoSEQ multiplex PCR, and its TCRdb copy is limited to in-frame clones, with some not included. The sample carries fewer than 200,000 clones, around 80% recorded once. The table lists this clone with a count of one. Antigen specificity is unknown. Study-level results: A classifier reportedly called cytomegalovirus status with high sensitivity and specificity. With later analysis, a missense DCLRE1C variant became linked to TCR beta V- and J-gene trimming.

Sequencing was carried out using PBMCs. The origin of this receptor is a woman aged 40 to 49 in good health and CMV-seronegative.

The CDR3 region is CASSFPGGREQFF. The CDR3 region has the DNA TGTGCCAGCAGTTTCCCTGGAGGGCGTGAGCAGTTCTTC. The chain couples TRBV27 to TRBJ2-1; maybe TRBD2 (6 bases). The CDR3 covers 13 residues. V lost 3 bases and J lost 9, with 12 bases in between. Germline V gene lookup returns CDR1 MNHEY and CDR2 SMNVEV (reference sequence).